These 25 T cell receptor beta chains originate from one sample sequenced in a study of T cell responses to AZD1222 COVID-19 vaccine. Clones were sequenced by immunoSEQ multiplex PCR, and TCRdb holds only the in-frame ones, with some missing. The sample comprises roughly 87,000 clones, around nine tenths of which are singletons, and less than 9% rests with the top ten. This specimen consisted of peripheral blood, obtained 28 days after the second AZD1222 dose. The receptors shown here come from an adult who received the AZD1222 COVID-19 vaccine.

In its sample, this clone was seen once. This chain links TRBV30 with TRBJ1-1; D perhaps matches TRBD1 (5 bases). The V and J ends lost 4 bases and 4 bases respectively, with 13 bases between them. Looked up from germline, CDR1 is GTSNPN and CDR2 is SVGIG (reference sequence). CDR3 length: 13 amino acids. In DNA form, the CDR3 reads TGTGCCTGGACCACCTCAGGGTTCACTGAAGCTTTCTTT. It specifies CAWTTSGFTEAFF. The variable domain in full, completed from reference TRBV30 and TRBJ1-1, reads SQTIHQWPATLVQPVGSPLSLECTVEGTSNPNLYWYRQAAGRGLQLLFYSVGIGQISSEVPQNLSASRPQDRQFILSSKKLLLSDSGFYLCAWTTSGFTEAFFGQGTRLTVV.

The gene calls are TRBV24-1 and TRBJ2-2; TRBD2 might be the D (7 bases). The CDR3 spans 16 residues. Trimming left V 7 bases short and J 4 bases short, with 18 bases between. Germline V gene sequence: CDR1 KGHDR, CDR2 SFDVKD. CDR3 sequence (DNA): TGTGCCACCAGCCCCCTTGGGGGGGGCATCACCGGGGAGCTGTTTTTT. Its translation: CATSPLGGGITGELFF.

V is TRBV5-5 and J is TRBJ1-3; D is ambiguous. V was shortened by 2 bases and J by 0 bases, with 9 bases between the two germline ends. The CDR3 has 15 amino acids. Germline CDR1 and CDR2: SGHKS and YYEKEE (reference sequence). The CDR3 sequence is CASSLDGDSGNTIYF. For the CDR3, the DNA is TGTGCCAGCAGCTTAGACGGTGACTCTGGAAACACCATATATTTT.

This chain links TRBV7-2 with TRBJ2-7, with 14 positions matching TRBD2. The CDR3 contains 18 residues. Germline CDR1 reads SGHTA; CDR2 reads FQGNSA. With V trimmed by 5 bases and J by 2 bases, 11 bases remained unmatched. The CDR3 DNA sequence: TGTGCCAGCAGCAAGGGTAGGACTAGCGGGAGGCGCACCTACGAGCAGTACTTC. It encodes CASSKGRTSGRRTYEQYF. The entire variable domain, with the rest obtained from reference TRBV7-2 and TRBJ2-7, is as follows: GAGVSQSPSNKVTEKGKDVELRCDPISGHTALYWYRQSLGQGLEFLIYFQGNSAPDKSGLPSDRFSAERTGGSVSTLTIQRTQQEDSAVYLCASSKGRTSGRRTYEQYFGPGTRLTVT.

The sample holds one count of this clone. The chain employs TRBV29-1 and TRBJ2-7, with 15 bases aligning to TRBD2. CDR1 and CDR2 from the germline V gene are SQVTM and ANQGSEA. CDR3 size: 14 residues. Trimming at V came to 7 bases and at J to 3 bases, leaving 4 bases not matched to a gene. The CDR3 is CSAGLAGGLYEQYF. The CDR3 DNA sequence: TGCAGCGCCGGACTAGCGGGAGGGCTCTACGAGCAGTACTTC.

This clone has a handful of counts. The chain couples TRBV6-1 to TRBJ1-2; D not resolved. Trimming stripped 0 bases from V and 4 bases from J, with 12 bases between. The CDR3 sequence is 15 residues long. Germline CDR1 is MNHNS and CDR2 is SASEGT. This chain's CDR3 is CASSEARPELYGYTF. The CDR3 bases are TGTGCCAGCAGTGAAGCGCGACCAGAACTCTATGGCTACACCTTC.

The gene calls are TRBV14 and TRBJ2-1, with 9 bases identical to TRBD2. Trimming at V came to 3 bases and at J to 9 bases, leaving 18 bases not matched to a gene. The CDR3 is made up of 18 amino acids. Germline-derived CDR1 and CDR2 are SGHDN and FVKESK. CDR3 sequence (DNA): TGTGCCAGCAGCCAGGGTGACTATGCAGCGGGAGGAGGGAGTGAGCAGTTCTTC. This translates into CASSQGDYAAGGGSEQFF.

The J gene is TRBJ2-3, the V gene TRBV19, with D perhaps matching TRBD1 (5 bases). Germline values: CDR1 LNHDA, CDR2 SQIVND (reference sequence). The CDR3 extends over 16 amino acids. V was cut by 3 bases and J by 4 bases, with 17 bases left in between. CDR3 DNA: TGTGCCAGTAGTATCCTGGCAGGGTCTATCGCAGATACGCAGTATTTT. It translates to CASSILAGSIADTQYF. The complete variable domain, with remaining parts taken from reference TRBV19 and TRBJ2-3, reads DGGITQSPKYLFRKEGQNVTLSCEQNLNHDAMYWYRQDPGQGLRLIYYSQIVNDFQKGDIAEGYSVSREKKESFPLTVTSAQKNPTAFYLCASSILAGSIADTQYFGPGTRLTVL.

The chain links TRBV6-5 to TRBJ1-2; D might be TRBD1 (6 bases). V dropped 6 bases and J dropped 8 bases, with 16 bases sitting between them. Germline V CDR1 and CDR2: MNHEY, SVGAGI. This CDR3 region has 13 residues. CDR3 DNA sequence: TGTGCCAGCAGCCGTACAGGGATCGGAGGCTACACCTTC. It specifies CASSRTGIGGYTF.

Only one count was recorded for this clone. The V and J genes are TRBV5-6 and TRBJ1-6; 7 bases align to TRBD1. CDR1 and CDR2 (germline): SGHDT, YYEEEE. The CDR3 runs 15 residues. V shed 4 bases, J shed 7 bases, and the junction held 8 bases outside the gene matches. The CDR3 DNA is TGTGCCAGCAGCCCTACGACAGGGCCGAATTCACCCCTCCACTTT. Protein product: CASSPTTGPNSPLHF.

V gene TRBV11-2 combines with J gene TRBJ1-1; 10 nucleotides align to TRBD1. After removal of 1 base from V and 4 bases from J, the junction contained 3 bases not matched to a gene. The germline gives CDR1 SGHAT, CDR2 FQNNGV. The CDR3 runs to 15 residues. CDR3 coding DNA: TGTGCCAGCAGCTTAGGGACAGGGGGGAGCACTGAAGCTTTCTTT. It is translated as CASSLGTGGSTEAFF.

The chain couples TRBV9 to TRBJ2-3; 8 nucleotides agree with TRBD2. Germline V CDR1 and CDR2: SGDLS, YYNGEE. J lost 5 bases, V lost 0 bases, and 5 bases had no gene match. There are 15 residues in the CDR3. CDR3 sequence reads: CASSVAGGLQDTQYF. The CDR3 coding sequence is TGTGCCAGCAGCGTAGCGGGAGGGCTTCAAGATACGCAGTATTTT.

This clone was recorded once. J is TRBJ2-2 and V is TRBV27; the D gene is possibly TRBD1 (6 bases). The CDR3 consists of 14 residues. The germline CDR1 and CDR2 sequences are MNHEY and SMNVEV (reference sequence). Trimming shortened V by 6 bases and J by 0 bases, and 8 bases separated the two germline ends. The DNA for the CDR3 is TGTGCCAGCAGGGGACAAACGAACACCGGGGAGCTGTTTTTT. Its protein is CASRGQTNTGELFF.

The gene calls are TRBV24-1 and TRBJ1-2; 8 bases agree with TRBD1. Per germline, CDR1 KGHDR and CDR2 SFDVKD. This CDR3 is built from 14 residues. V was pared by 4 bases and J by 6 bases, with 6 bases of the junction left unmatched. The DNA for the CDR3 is TGTGCCACCAGTGACGACGGACAGGGCGATGGCTACACCTTC. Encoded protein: CATSDDGQGDGYTF.

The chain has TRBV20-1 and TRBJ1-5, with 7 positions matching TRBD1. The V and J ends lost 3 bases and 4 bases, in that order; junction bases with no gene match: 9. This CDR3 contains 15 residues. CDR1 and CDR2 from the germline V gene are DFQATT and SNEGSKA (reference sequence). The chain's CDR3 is CSASSRTGLNQPQHF. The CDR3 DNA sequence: TGCAGTGCTAGTTCTAGGACAGGATTAAATCAGCCCCAGCATTTT.

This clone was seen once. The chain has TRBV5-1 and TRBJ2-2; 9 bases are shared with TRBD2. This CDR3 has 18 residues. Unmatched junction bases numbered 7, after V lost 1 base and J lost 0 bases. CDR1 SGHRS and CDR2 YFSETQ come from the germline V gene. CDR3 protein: CASSLWGSGSSNTGELFF. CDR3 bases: TGCGCCAGCAGCTTGTGGGGTAGCGGGAGTTCGAACACCGGGGAGCTGTTTTTT.

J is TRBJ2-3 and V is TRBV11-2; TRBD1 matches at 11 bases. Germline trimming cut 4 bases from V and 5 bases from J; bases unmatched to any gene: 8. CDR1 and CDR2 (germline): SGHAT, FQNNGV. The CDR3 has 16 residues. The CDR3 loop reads CASSSHGTGGIDTQYF. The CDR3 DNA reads TGTGCCAGCAGCTCCCACGGGACAGGGGGGATAGATACGCAGTATTTT. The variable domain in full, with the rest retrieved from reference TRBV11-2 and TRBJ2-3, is EAGVAQSPRYKIIEKRQSVAFWCNPISGHATLYWYQQILGQGPKLLIQFQNNGVVDDSQLPKDRFSAERLKGVDSTLKIQPAKLEDSAVYLCASSSHGTGGIDTQYFGPGTRLTVL.

The CDR3 sequence: CASSLWLNTDTQYF. DNA of the CDR3: TGTGCCAGCAGCTTGTGGCTAAACACAGATACGCAGTATTTT. This chain connects TRBV5-4 to TRBJ2-3; D gene uncertain. The CDR3 has 14 residues. Germline V lookup: CDR1 SGHNT, CDR2 YYREEE (reference sequence). V dropped 1 base and J dropped 2 bases, with 8 bases sitting between them.

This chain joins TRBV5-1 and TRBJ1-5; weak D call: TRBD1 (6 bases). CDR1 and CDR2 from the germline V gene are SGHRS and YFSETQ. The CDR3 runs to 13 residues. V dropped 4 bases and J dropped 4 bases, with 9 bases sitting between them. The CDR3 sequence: CASSQDRNQPQHF. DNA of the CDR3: TGCGCCAGCAGCCAGGACAGAAATCAGCCCCAGCATTTT.

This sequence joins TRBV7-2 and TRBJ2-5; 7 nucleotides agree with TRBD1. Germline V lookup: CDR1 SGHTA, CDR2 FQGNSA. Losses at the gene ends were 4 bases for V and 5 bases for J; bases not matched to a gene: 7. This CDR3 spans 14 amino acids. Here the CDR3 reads CASSSTGLAETQYF. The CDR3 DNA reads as TGTGCCAGCAGCTCGACAGGGCTCGCGGAGACCCAGTACTTC.

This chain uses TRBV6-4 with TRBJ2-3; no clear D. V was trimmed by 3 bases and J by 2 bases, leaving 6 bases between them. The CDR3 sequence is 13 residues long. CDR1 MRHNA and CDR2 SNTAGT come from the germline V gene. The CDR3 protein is CASSDRHTDTQYF. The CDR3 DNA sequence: TGTGCCAGCAGTGATCGGCACACAGATACGCAGTATTTT.

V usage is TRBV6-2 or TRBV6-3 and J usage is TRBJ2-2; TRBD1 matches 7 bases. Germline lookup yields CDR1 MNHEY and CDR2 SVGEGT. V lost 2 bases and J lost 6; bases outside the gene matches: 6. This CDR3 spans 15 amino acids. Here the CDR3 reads CASSYGWQGAGELFF. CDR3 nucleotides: TGTGCCAGCAGTTACGGTTGGCAGGGGGCCGGGGAGCTGTTTTTT.

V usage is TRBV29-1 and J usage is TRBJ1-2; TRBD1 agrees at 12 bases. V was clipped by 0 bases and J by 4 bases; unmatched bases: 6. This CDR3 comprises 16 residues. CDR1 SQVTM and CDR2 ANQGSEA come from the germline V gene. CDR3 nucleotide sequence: TGCAGCGTTGAAGACATCGGGACAGGGGGCGGCTATGGCTACACCTTC. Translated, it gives CSVEDIGTGGGYGYTF.

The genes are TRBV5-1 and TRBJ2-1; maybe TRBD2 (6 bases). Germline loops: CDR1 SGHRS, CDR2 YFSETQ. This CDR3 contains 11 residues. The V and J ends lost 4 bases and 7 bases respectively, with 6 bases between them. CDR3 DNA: TGCGCCAGCAGCGGGGGGAATGAGCAGTTCTTC. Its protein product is CASSGGNEQFF.

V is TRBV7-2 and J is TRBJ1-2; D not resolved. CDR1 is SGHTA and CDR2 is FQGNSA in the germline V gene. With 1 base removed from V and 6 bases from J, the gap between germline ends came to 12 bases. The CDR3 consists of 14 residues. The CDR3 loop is CASSLEWGFDGYTF. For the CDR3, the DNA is TGTGCCAGCAGCTTAGAGTGGGGTTTCGATGGCTACACCTTC.